Listed below are T cell receptor beta chains from one sample, sequenced in a study of regulatory T cells in long-lasting Graves disease. From the multiplex PCR reads, TCRdb called clonotypes with MiXCR, one entry per CDR3 protein. The data show 300,000 to 400,000 distinct CDR3 sequences, about 18% seen once. Here the sequenced sample was peripheral blood mononuclear cells (PBMCs), taken at new diagnosis, from a patient treated with antithyroid drugs. These receptors all stem from a female donor with Graves disease. Both conserved end residues are part of each CDR3. Fields, in order: J gene, D gene, V gene, clone size, CDR3 DNA, CDR3 protein. The D gene is left open where the match is weak. A clone size is listed for some rows: how often the clone was seen (once, few, many), or a class if it is expanded.

TRBJ2-1	TRBD1	TRBV10-3	many	TGTGCCATCAGTGAAAGAGTTGGGGACAGCTTATACAATGAGCAGTTCTTC	CAISERVGDSLYNEQFF
TRBJ1-1	.	TRBV12-3/TRBV12-4	many	TGTGCCAGCAGTTTACAAAATATGAACACTGAAGCTTTCTTT	CASSLQNMNTEAFF
TRBJ2-3	TRBD2	TRBV20-1	many	TGCAGTGCCGCCAGTCCATCTAGCGGTTACACAGATACGCAGTATTTT	CSAASPSSGYTDTQYF
TRBJ2-6	.	TRBV12-5	many	TGTGCTAGTGGTTTGGACCTGGGGTATGGGGCCAACGTCCTGACTTTC	CASGLDLGYGANVLTF
TRBJ1-2	.	TRBV6-2/TRBV6-3	.	TGTGCCAGCAGTTCTGGGGAAATCTATGGCTACACCTTC	CASSSGEIYGYTF
TRBJ2-3	TRBD2	TRBV3-1	many	TGTGCCAGCAGCCGGACTAGCGGGAGGATGGAAAATACGCAGTATTTT	CASSRTSGRMENTQYF
TRBJ1-5	.	TRBV6-1	.	TGTGCCAGAAGGACGTTCAATCAGCCCCAGCATTTT	CARRTFNQPQHF
TRBJ2-4	.	TRBV10-3	many	TGTGCCATCAGTGATTTCGATGGGGGGCGACTCGCCAAAAACATTCAGTACTTC	CAISDFDGGRLAKNIQYF
TRBJ2-7	.	TRBV29-1	few	TGCAGCGTCGGGATAGGTCCCGAGCAGTACTTC	CSVGIGPEQYF
TRBJ2-1	.	TRBV7-9	few	TGTGCCAGCAGCTTAGTTCGCGGAGGCGGTGGGGATGAGCAGTTCTTC	CASSLVRGGGGDEQFF
TRBJ2-3	.	TRBV11-3	.	TGTGCCAGCAGCTCCAGGGGGGCAGGGGGCACAGATACGCAGTATTTT	CASSSRGAGGTDTQYF
TRBJ2-7	TRBD2	TRBV5-5	.	TGTGCCAGCAGCTCCGGGACTAGCCCCCCCTACGAGCAGTACTTC	CASSSGTSPPYEQYF
TRBJ1-1	.	TRBV28	many	TGTGCCAGCAATGACAGGAGCCGTCCTCTGAACACTGAAGCTTTCTTT	CASNDRSRPLNTEAFF
TRBJ2-7	.	TRBV3-1	many	TGTGCCAGCAGCCAAGCAAGGGGCGAGCAGTACTTC	CASSQARGEQYF
TRBJ2-5	.	TRBV13	many	TGTGCCAGCAGCTCGGGACCCAGTCAAGAGACCCAGTACTTC	CASSSGPSQETQYF
TRBJ2-4	.	TRBV20-1	many	TGCAGTGCTACAGACAGGCCCGGAACTAACATTCAGTACTTC	CSATDRPGTNIQYF
TRBJ1-1	TRBD1	TRBV5-1	many	TGCGCCAGCAGCGAGCCGTTCAGGGGGAGGAACACTGAAGCTTTCTTT	CASSEPFRGRNTEAFF
TRBJ2-7	.	TRBV9	many	.	CASSVGEGTGLYF